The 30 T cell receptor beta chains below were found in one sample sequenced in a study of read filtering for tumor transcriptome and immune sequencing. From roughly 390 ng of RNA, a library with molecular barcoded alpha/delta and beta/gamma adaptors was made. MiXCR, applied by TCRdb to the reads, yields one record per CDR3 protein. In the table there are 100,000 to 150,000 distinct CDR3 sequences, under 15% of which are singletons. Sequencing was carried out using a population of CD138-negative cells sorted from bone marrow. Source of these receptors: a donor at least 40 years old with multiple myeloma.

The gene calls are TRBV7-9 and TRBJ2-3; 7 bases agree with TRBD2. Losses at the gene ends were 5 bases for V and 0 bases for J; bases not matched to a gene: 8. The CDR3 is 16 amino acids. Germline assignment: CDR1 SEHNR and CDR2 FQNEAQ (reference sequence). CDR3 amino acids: CASSVGTNGSTDTQYF. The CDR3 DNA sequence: TGTGCCAGCAGCGTCGGGACTAACGGGAGCACAGATACGCAGTATTTT.

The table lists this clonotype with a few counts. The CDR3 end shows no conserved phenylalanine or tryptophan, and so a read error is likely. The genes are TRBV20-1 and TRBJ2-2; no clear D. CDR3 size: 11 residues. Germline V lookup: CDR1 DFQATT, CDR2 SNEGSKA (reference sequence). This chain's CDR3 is CSVGSPGELFS. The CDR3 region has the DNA TGCAGCGTAGGGTCCCCCGGGGAGCTGTTTTCT.

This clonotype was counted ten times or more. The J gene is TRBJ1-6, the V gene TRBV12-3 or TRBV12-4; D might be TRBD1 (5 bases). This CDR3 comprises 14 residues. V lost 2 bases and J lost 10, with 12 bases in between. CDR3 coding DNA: TGTGCCAGCAGTTTACAGGGTTTAAGATCACCCCTCCACTTT. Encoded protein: CASSLQGLRSPLHF.

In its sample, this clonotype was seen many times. CDR3 sequence: CASSYSDRGHSPLHF. As DNA, the CDR3 is TGTGCCAGCAGTTATTCGGACAGGGGGCACTCACCCCTCCACTTT. The V gene is TRBV6-5, the J gene TRBJ1-6; the match to TRBD1 covers 11 bases. From germline, CDR1 is MNHEY and CDR2 SVGAGI. J gave up 10 bases and V 3 bases, and 5 bases lay outside the gene matches. This CDR3 region has 15 residues.

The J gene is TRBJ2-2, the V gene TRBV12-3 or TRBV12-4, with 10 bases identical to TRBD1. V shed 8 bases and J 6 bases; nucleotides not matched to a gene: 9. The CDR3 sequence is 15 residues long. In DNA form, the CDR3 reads TGTGCCAGCTACACCGGGACAGGGGAGCCCGGGGAGCTGTTTTTT. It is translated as CASYTGTGEPGELFF.

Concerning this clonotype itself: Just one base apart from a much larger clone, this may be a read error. CDR3 loop: CSPPRPGSGTDTQYF. The CDR3 DNA reads TGCAGTCCACCAAGGCCCGGTTCAGGCACAGATACGCAGTATTTT. The chain carries TRBV20-1 and TRBJ2-3; D call uncertain. CDR1 is DFQATT, CDR2 SNEGSKA, per germline (reference sequence). V lost 8 bases to trimming and J lost 1 base, with 19 bases between them. This CDR3 is built from 15 residues.

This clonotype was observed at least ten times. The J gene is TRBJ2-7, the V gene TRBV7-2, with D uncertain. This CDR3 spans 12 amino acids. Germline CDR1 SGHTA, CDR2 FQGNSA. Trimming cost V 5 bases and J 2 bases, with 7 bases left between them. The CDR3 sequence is CASSRLPYEQYF. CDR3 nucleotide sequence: TGTGCCAGCAGCCGCCTTCCCTACGAGCAGTACTTC. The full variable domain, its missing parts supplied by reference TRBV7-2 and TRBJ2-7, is GAGVSQSPSNKVTEKGKDVELRCDPISGHTALYWYRQSLGQGLEFLIYFQGNSAPDKSGLPSDRFSAERTGGSVSTLTIQRTQQEDSAVYLCASSRLPYEQYFGPGTRLTVT.

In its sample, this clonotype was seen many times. The CDR3: CATSRGRGGSFEQYF. CDR3 nucleotide sequence: TGTGCCACCAGCAGGGGAAGAGGGGGAAGTTTCGAGCAGTACTTC. The chain employs TRBV15 and TRBJ2-7; D possibly corresponds to TRBD1 (6 bases). The CDR3 loop spans 15 amino acids. From germline, CDR1 is LNHNV and CDR2 YYDKDF (reference sequence). Trimming took off 3 bases at V and 6 bases at J, with 18 bases between the two ends.

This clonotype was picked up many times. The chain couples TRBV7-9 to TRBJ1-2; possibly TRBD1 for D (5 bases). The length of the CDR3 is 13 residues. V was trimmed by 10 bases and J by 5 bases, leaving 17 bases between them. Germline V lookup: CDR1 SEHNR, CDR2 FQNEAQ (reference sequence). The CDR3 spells CAIPGVGEYGYTF. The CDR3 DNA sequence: TGTGCCATCCCGGGGGTCGGGGAATATGGCTACACCTTC.

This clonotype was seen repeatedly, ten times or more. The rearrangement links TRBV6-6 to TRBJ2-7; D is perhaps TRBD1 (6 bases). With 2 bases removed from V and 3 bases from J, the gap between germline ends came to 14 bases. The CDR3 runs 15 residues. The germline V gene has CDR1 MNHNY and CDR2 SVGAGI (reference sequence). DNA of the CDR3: TGTGCCAGCAGTTACCGGTGGGACACGCGCTACGAGCAGTACTTC. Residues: CASSYRWDTRYEQYF.

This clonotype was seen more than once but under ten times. The CDR3 here is CSAGPRGETQYF. CDR3 coding DNA: TGCAGTGCTGGACCTCGGGGAGAGACCCAGTACTTC. The chain joins TRBV20-1 to TRBJ2-5, with TRBD2 as a possible D gene (5 bases). This CDR3 region has 12 residues. Germline CDR1 reads DFQATT; CDR2 reads SNEGSKA (reference sequence). Trimming removed 5 bases at V and 4 bases at J, with 11 bases between.

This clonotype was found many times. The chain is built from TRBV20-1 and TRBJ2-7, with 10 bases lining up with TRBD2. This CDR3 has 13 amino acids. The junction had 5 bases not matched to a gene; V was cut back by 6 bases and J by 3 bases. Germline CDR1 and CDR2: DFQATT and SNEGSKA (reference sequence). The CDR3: CSALAGGGYEQYF. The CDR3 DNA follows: TGCAGTGCCTTAGCGGGAGGAGGCTACGAGCAGTACTTC.

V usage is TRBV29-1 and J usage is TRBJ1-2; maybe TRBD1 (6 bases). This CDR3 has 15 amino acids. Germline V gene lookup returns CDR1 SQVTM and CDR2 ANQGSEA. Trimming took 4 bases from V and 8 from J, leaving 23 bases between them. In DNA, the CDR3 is TGCAGCGTTGGAGCCGGGGGGGCAGGCCCCTACGGCTACACCTTC. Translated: CSVGAGGAGPYGYTF.

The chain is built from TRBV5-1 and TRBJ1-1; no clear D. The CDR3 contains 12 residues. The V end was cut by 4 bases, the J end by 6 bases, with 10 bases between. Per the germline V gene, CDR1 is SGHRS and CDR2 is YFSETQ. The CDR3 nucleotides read TGCGCCAGCAGCCAGCTCGGCGCTGAAGCTTTCTTT. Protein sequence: CASSQLGAEAFF.

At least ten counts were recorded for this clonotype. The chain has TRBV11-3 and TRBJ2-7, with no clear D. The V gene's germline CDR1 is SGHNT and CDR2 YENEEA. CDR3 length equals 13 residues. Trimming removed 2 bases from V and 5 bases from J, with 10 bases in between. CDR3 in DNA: TGTGCCAGCAGCTTAAACCCCTTAGACGAGCAGTACTTC. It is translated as CASSLNPLDEQYF.

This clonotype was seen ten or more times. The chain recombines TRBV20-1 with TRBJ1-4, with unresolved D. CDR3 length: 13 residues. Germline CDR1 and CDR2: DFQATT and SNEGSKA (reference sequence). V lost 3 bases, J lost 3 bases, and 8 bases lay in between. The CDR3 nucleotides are TGCAGTGCTAGGCGAACATCTAATGAAAAACTGTTTTTT. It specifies CSARRTSNEKLFF.

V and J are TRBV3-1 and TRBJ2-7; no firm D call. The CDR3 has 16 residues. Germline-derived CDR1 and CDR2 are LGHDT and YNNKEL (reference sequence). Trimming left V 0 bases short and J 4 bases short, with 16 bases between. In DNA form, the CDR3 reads TGTGCCAGCAGCCAAGATCCCGGGTCACAATTTTACGAGCAGTACTTC. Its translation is CASSQDPGSQFYEQYF.

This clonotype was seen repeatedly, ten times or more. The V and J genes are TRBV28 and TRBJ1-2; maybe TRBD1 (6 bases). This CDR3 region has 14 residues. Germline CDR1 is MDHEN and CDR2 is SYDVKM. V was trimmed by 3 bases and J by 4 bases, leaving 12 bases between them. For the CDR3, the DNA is TGTGCCAGCAGTTTCCCAGGGGTTACCTATGGCTACACCTTC. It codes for CASSFPGVTYGYTF.

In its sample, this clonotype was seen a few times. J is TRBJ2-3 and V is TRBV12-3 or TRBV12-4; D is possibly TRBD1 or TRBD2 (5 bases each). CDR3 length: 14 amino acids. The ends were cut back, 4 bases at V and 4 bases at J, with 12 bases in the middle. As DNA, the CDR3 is TGTGCCAGCAGTTATGGGGCTAGCTCAGATACGCAGTATTTT. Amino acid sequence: CASSYGASSDTQYF.

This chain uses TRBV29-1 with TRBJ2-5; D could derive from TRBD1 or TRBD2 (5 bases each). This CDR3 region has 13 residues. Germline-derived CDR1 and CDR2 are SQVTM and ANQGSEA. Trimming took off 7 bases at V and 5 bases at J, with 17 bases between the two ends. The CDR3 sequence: CSAGAGSGETQYF. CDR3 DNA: TGCAGCGCCGGGGCAGGGTCAGGGGAGACCCAGTACTTC.

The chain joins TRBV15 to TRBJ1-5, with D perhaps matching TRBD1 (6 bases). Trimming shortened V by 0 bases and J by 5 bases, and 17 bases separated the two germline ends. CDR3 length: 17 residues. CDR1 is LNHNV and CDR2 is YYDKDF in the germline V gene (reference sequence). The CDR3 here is CATSRDPIQGLDQPQHF. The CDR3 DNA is TGTGCCACCAGCAGAGATCCTATACAGGGCCTGGATCAGCCCCAGCATTTT.

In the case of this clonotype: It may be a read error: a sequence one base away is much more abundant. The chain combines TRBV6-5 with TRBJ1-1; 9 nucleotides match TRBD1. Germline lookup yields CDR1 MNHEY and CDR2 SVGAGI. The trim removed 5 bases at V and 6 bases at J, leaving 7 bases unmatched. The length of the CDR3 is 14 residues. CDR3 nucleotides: TGTGCCAGCAGTCGACAGGGGGGGGGCTCTGAAGCTTTCTTT. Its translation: CASSRQGGGSEAFF.

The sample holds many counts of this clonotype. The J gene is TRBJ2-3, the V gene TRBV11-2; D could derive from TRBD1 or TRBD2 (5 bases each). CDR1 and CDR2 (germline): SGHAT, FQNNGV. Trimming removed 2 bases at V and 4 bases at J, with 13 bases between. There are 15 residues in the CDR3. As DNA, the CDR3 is TGTGCCAGCAGCTTAAGTTCCCTGGGGGCAGATACGCAGTATTTT. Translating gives CASSLSSLGADTQYF.

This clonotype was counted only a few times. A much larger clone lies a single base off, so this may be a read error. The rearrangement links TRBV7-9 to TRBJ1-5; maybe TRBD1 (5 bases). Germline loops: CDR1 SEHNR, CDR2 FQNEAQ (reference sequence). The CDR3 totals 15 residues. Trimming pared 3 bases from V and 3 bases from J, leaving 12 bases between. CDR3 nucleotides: TGTGCCAGCAGCTTGGGACGGGACCCCAATCAGCCCCAGCATTTT. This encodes CASSLGRDPNQPQHF. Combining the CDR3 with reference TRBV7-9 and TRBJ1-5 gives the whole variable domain DTGVSQNPRHKITKRGQNVTFRCDPISEHNRLYWYRQTLGQGPEFLTYFQNEAQLEKSRLLSDRFSAERPKGSFSTLEIQRTEQGDSAMYLCASSLGRDPNQPQHFGDGTRLSIL.

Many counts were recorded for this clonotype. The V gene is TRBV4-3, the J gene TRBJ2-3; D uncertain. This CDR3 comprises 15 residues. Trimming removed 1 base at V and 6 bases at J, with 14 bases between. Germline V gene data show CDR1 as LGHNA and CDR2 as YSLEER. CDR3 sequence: CASSQVGGSWDTQYF. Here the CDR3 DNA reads TGCGCCAGCAGCCAAGTTGGTGGTTCATGGGATACGCAGTATTTT.

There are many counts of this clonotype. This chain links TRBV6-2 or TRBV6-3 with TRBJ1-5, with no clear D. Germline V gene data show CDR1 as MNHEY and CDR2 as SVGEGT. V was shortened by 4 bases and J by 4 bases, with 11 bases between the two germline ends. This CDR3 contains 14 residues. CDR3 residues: CASSWRQVNQPQHF. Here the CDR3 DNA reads TGTGCCAGCAGTTGGCGGCAGGTTAATCAGCCCCAGCATTTT.

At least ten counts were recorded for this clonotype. The CDR3 reads CASSQEVFQETQYF. In DNA, the CDR3 is TGTGCCAGCAGCCAAGAGGTCTTCCAAGAGACCCAGTACTTC. The chain uses TRBV3-1 and TRBJ2-5; no clear D. The V and J ends lost 0 bases and 1 base respectively, with 6 bases between them. This CDR3 comprises 14 residues. CDR1 and CDR2 from the germline V gene are LGHDT and YNNKEL (reference sequence).

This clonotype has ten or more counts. The CDR3 nucleotides read TGTGCCACCAGCAGAGCAAAAAGAGCGGGAGGTTCAGATACGCAGTATTTT. As protein: CATSRAKRAGGSDTQYF. The V gene is TRBV15, the J gene TRBJ2-3; 9 nucleotides match TRBD2. The CDR3 consists of 17 residues. The V gene's germline CDR1 is LNHNV and CDR2 YYDKDF (reference sequence). The ends lost 1 base at V and 4 bases at J; junction bases unmatched: 9.

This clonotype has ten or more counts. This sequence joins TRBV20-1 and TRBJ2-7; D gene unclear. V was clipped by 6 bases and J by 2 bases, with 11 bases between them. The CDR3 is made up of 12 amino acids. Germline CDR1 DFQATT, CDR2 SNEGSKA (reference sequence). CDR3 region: CSARGSAYEQYF. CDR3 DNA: TGCAGTGCCCGAGGAAGCGCCTACGAGCAGTACTTC.

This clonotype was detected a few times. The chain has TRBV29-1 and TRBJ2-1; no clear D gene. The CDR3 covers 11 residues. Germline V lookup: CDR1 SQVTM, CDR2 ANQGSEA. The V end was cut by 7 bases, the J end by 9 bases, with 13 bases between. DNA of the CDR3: TGCAGCGCCTCTAGTGCAGTTGAGCAGTTCTTC. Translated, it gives CSASSAVEQFF.